This TCR beta chain emerged from a study of cytomegalovirus exposure and HLA in healthy donors. The PCR was carried out with 60 Vbeta primers and 13 Jbeta primers. Data came from immunoSEQ multiplex PCR; TCRdb stores just in-frame clones and leaves some out. Of around 100,000 clones in the sample, about 80% are singletons; the top ten hold approximately 3.7%. This CDR3 is 12 amino acids long. V was cut by 3 bases and J by 4 bases, with 7 bases left in between. Germline values: CDR1 SGHDN, CDR2 FVKESK. The chain joins TRBV14 to TRBJ2-7; D remains ambiguous. Source material: PBMCs. The receptor was isolated from a female donor in good health and CMV-seropositive. The CDR3 sequence is CASSQNLYEQYF. The CDR3 region has the DNA TGTGCCAGCAGCCAGAACCTATACGAGCAGTACTTC. Drawing the rest from reference TRBV14 and TRBJ2-7, the complete variable domain is EAGVTQFPSHSVIEKGQTVTLRCDPISGHDNLYWYRRVMGKEIKFLLHFVKESKQDESGMPNNRFLAERTGGTYSTLKVQPAELEDSGVYFCASSQNLYEQYFGPGTRLTVT.